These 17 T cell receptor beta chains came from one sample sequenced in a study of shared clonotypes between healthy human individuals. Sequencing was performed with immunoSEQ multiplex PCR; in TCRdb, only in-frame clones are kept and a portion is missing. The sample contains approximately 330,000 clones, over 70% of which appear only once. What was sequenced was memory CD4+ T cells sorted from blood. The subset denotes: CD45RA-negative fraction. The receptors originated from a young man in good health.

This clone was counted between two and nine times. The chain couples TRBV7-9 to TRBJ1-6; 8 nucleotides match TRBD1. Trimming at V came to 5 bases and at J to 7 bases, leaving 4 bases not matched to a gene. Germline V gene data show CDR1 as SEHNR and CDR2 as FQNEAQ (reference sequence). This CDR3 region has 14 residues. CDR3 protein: CASSRTGSNSPLHF. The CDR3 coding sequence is TGTGCCAGCAGCCGGACAGGGTCGAATTCACCCCTCCACTTT.

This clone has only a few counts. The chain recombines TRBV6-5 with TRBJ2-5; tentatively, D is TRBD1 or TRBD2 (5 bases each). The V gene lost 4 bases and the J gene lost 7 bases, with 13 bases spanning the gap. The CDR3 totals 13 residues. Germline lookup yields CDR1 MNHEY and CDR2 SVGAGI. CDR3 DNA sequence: TGTGCCAGCAGTTCCGGACACGAGGGGACCCAGTACTTC. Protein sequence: CASSSGHEGTQYF.

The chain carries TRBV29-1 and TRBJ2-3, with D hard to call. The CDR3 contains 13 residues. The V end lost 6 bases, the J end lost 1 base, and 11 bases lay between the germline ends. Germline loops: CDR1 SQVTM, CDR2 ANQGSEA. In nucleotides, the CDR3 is TGCAGCGTACGCGACGGAGGCACAGATACGCAGTATTTT. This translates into CSVRDGGTDTQYF.

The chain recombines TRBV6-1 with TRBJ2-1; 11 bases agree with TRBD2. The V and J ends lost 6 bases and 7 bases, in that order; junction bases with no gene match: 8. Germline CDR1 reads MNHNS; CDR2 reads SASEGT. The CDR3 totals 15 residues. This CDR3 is CASRELAGGWNEQFF. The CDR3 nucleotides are TGTGCCAGCAGAGAGTTAGCGGGAGGGTGGAATGAGCAGTTCTTC.

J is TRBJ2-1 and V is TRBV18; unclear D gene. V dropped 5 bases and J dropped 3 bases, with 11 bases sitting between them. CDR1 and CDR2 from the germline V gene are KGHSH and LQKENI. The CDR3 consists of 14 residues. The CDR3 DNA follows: TGTGCCAGCTCATTCCTGGGTCACTACAATGAGCAGTTCTTC. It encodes CASSFLGHYNEQFF.

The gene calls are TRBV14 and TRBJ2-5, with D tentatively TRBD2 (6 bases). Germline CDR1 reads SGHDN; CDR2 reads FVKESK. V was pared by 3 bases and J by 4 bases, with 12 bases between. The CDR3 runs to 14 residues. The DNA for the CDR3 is TGTGCCAGCAGCCAGACGGGAGCGGGAGAGACCCAGTACTTC. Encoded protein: CASSQTGAGETQYF. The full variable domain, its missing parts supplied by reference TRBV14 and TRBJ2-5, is EAGVTQFPSHSVIEKGQTVTLRCDPISGHDNLYWYRRVMGKEIKFLLHFVKESKQDESGMPNNRFLAERTGGTYSTLKVQPAELEDSGVYFCASSQTGAGETQYFGPGTRLLVL.

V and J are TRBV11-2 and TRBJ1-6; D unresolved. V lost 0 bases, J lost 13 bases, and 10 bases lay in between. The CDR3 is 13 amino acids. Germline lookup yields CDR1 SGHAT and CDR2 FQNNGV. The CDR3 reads CASSLDLGYPLHF. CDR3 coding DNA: TGTGCCAGCAGCTTAGATTTGGGGTACCCCCTCCACTTT.

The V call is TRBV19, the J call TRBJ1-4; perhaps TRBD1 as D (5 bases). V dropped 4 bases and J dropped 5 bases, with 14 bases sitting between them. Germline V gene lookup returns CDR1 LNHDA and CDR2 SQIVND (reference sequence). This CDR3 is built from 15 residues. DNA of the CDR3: TGTGCCAGTAGTAAAAGGGACGGACCAAATGAAAAACTGTTTTTT. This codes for CASSKRDGPNEKLFF.

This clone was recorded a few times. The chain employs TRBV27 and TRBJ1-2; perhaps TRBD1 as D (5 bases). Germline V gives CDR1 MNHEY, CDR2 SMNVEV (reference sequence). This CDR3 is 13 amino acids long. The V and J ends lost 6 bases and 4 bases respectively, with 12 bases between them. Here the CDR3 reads CASRKQDSYGYTF. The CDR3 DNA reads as TGTGCCAGCAGGAAACAGGACTCCTATGGCTACACCTTC.

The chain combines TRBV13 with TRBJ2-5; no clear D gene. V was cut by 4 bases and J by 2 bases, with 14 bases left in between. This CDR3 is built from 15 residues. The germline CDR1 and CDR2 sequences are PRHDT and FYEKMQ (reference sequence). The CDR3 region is CASSSPWFAQETQYF. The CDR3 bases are TGTGCCAGCAGCTCCCCGTGGTTCGCACAAGAGACCCAGTACTTC.

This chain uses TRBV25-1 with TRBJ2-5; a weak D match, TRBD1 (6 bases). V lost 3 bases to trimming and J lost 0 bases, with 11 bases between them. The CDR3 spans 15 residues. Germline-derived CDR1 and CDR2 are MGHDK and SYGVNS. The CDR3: CASSDKGTNQETQYF. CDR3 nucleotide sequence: TGTGCCAGCAGTGATAAAGGGACAAACCAAGAGACCCAGTACTTC.

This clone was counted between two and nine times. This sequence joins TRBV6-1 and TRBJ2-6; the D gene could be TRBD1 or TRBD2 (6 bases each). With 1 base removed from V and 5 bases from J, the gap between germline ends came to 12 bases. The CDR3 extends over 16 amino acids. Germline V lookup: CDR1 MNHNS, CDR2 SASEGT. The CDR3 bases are TGTGCCAGCAGTGAAGTGGGGGGCTCGAGGGCCAACGTCCTGACTTTC. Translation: CASSEVGGSRANVLTF.

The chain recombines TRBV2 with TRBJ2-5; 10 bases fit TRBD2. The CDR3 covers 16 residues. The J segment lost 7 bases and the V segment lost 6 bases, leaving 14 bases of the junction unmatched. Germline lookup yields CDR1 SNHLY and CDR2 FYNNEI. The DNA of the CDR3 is TGTGCCAGCAGACCTCCGACTAGCGGGCGCCTTGGGACCCAGTACTTC. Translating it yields CASRPPTSGRLGTQYF.

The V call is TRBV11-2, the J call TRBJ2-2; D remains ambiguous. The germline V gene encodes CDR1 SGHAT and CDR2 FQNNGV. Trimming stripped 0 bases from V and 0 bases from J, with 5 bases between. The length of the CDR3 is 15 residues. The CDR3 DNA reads TGTGCCAGCAGCTTAGAGGGGACGAACACCGGGGAGCTGTTTTTT. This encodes CASSLEGTNTGELFF.

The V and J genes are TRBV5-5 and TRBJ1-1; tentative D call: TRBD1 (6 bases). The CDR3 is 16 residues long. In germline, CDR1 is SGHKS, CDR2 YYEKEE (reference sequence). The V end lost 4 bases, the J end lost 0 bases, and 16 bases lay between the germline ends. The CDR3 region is CASSPRTATMNTEAFF. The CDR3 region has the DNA TGTGCCAGCAGCCCGCGGACAGCTACTATGAACACTGAAGCTTTCTTT.

CDR3 loop: CASSPGGADTQYF. The CDR3, as DNA: TGTGCCAGCAGCCCAGGGGGTGCAGATACGCAGTATTTT. This sequence joins TRBV28 and TRBJ2-3, with 7 positions matching TRBD1. Trimming cost V 6 bases and J 4 bases; bases outside gene matches: 4. CDR1 is MDHEN and CDR2 is SYDVKM in the germline V gene. The CDR3 is made up of 13 amino acids.

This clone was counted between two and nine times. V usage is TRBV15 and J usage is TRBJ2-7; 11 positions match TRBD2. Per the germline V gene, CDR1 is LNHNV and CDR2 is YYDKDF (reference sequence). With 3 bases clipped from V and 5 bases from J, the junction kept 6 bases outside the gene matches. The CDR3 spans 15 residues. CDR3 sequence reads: CATSRSLAGAHEQYF. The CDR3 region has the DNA TGTGCCACCAGCAGGTCACTAGCGGGAGCCCACGAGCAGTACTTC. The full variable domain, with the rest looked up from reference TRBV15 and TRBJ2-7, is DAMVIQNPRYQVTQFGKPVTLSCSQTLNHNVMYWYQQKSSQAPKLLFHYYDKDFNNEADTPDNFQSRRPNTSFCFLDIRSPGLGDTAMYLCATSRSLAGAHEQYFGPGTRLTVT.